This TCR beta chain originates from a study of OX40 agonist ivuxolimab in advanced cancers. Overall study: Two cutaneous melanoma patients and one hepatocellular carcinoma patient, three in all, had partial responses.

Patients with autoimmune history or systemic immunosuppression were excluded. On this clone itself: As yet, its antigen is unknown.

CDR3 length: 15 amino acids. CDR1 is SGHVS and CDR2 is FQNEAQ in the germline V gene. The germline V and J ends were trimmed by 5 bases and 1 base, with 11 bases remaining between them. Sequencing used immunoSEQ multiplex PCR; TCRdb keeps in-frame clones, though not all of them. The repertoire holds about 76,000 clones, around four fifths seen once, with about 1.8% in the top ten. Study outcomes and limitations: Low normalized T-cell clonal expansion was additionally recorded for some nonresponders.

This chain uses TRBV7-8 with TRBJ2-2; perhaps TRBD1 as D (5 bases). The specimen comprised CD4+ or CD8+ T cells sorted from blood, sampled in a trial of the OX40 agonist ivuxolimab. The receptor's source is an adult with an advanced solid tumor such as melanoma, head and neck, liver or kidney cancer. As DNA, the CDR3 is TGTGCCAGCAGCGCCCTTCAGGGGAACACCGGGGAGCTGTTTTTT. Encoded protein: CASSALQGNTGELFF. Full variable domain (remainder filled in from reference TRBV7-8 and TRBJ2-2): GAGVSQSPRYKVAKRGQDVALRCDPISGHVSLFWYQQALGQGPEFLTYFQNEAQLDKSGLPSDRFFAERPEGSVSTLKIQRTQQEDSAVYLCASSALQGNTGELFFGEGSRLTVL.